The sample holds one count of the clone carrying this T cell receptor (beta chain). This sample was taken from a study of shared clonotypes between healthy human individuals. Clones were read by immunoSEQ multiplex PCR, and TCRdb kept only the in-frame ones, dropping some. The sample records some 470,000 clones, 60% to 85% being singletons. CDR1 and CDR2 (germline): SGHAT, FQNNGV. There are 15 residues in the CDR3. The trim removed 3 bases at V and 3 bases at J, leaving 5 bases unmatched. This TCR was sampled from a woman aged 40 to 50 in good health. Some clones in this sample may be carry-over from other donors' samples. Input material: PBMCs. The chain recombines TRBV11-2 with TRBJ2-7, with 10 bases aligning to TRBD2. DNA for the CDR3: TGTGCCAGCAGCTTGTCTAGCGGGAGAATCTACGAGCAGTACTTC. This codes for CASSLSSGRIYEQYF.